Listed here are 8 T cell receptor beta chains from one sample, sequenced in a study of blood T cell repertoires in COVID-19. TCRdb's copy holds only in-frame clones and misses some; the assay was immunoSEQ multiplex PCR. The sample shows some 250,000 clones, 85% to 90% of them seen only once. The sequencing sample was made of PBMCs or T cells enriched from blood (not recorded which). These receptors all stem from a man in his forties who had recovered from COVID-19.

The J gene is TRBJ2-7, the V gene TRBV11-3; TRBD2 agrees at 8 bases. Germline CDR1 is SGHNT and CDR2 is YENEEA. With V trimmed by 0 bases and J by 7 bases, 5 bases remained unmatched. The CDR3 has 14 amino acids. CDR3 sequence (DNA): TGTGCCAGCAGCTTAGATCTACTAGCGGCAGAGCAGTACTTC. This encodes CASSLDLLAAEQYF.

The CDR3 region is CASSKGAARTQAKNIQYF. For the CDR3, the DNA is TGTGCCAGCAGCAAAGGGGCAGCAAGGACACAAGCCAAAAACATTCAGTACTTC. The chain joins TRBV21-1 to TRBJ2-4; the DNA was not used to check the table's D call, TRBD1. TRBV21-1 is a recognized pseudogene. The CDR3 runs 18 residues.

The chain employs TRBV13 and TRBJ2-6, with 7 bases lining up with TRBD2. V gave up 1 base and J gave up 1 base; unmatched junction bases: 7. The CDR3 runs to 18 residues. Germline V gene lookup returns CDR1 PRHDT and CDR2 FYEKMQ (reference sequence). The CDR3 DNA is TGTGCCAGCAGCTTAGTTGCGGGGGTAAAATCTGGGGCCAACGTCCTGACTTTC. As protein: CASSLVAGVKSGANVLTF.

V and J are TRBV7-3 and TRBJ2-1, with TRBD2 matching over 8 bases. The CDR3 has 15 residues. CDR1 and CDR2 (germline): SGHTA, FQGTGA. The ends lost 2 bases at V and 3 bases at J; junction bases unmatched: 3. In DNA, the CDR3 is TGTGCCAGCAGCTTAGAAGCGGGAGTCTACAATGAGCAGTTCTTC. This gives the protein CASSLEAGVYNEQFF.

This chain uses TRBV5-1 with TRBJ1-1, with 10 bases lining up with TRBD1. Germline CDR1 and CDR2: SGHRS and YFSETQ. Trimming cost V 4 bases and J 0 bases; bases outside gene matches: 9. CDR3 size: 17 residues. The CDR3 DNA follows: TGCGCCAGCAGCATCAGACAGGGGGCCTTACTGAACACTGAAGCTTTCTTT. Translating it yields CASSIRQGALLNTEAFF.

The genes are TRBV19 and TRBJ1-5; the D gene is possibly TRBD1 (5 bases). Trimming left V 7 bases short and J 0 bases short, with 19 bases between. From germline, CDR1 is LNHDA and CDR2 SQIVND (reference sequence). The CDR3 runs 17 residues. The CDR3 spells CASTLGGVRHSNQPQHF. The DNA for the CDR3 is TGTGCCAGTACCCTAGGAGGGGTCAGGCATAGCAATCAGCCCCAGCATTTT.

The chain joins TRBV12-5 to TRBJ2-1; 9 bases agree with TRBD1. V was clipped by 5 bases and J by 9 bases; unmatched bases: 11. The length of the CDR3 is 15 residues. Germline V lookup: CDR1 LGHNT, CDR2 FRNRAP. In DNA, the CDR3 is TGTGCTAGTGGTAAAAAACTGGGACAGGGAAGTGAGCAGTTCTTC. Translated: CASGKKLGQGSEQFF.

The CDR3 DNA is TGCGCCAGCAGCCCAACTTCCGGGGGAGAGGGGGCCTCCTACGAGCAGTACTTC. It codes for CASSPTSGGEGASYEQYF. The chain combines TRBV5-1 with TRBJ2-7; a weak D match, TRBD1 (7 bases). V dropped 4 bases and J dropped 0 bases, with 23 bases sitting between them. Germline lookup yields CDR1 SGHRS and CDR2 YFSETQ. The CDR3 contains 18 residues.